This T cell receptor beta chain appears in the sequencing data of a study of T cell changes during pregnancy in multiple sclerosis. Repertoires were generated with immunoSEQ multiplex PCR, while TCRdb's copy carries only in-frame clones and drops some. The sample contains tens of thousands of clones, roughly nine tenths of which appear only once. Germline V gene data show CDR1 as SGHTA and CDR2 as FQGTGA. This CDR3 comprises 13 residues. J lost 6 bases, V lost 7 bases, and 4 bases had no gene match. This clonotype was obtained from a female donor in good health, enrolled as a control in a pregnancy study. The V and J genes are TRBV7-3 and TRBJ2-2, with TRBD2 matching over 8 bases. The sample consisted of peripheral blood, taken after pregnancy. The CDR3 region is CASTSGGAGELFF. The CDR3 region has the DNA TGTGCCAGCACGTCGGGGGGGGCCGGGGAGCTGTTTTTT.